These T cell receptor beta chains were read from a single sample in a study of blood T cell repertoires in COVID-19. Sequencing was performed with immunoSEQ multiplex PCR; in TCRdb, only in-frame clones are kept and a portion is missing. The data hold roughly 280,000 clones, with 70% to 90% observed a single time. Specimen: peripheral blood. Receptors were obtained from a man between 25 and 39 years old with active or convalescent COVID-19. CDR3s include the opening cysteine and the closing phenylalanine or tryptophan. D genes are given only for firm matches. Size values are once, few and many counts, or a class for expanded clones, and some rows have none.

DNA	CDR3	size	D	J	V
TGCGCCAGCAGCCAAGCGACAGGGGCGAACACTGAAGCTTTCTTT	CASSQATGANTEAFF	-	TRBD1	TRBJ1-1	TRBV4-1
TGCAGTGCTAGTCAATGGACAGGGGGCCGCGAGCAGTACTTC	CSASQWTGGREQYF	few	TRBD1	TRBJ2-7	TRBV20-1
TGTGCCAGCAGCCAAGATCCTGTGACAGGGTTTCTGTGGTACAATGAGCAGTTCTTC	CASSQDPVTGFLWYNEQFF	-	TRBD1	TRBJ2-1	TRBV3-1/TRBV3-2
TGTGCCAGCAGTTCCGGTTCCTACGAGCAGTACTTC	CASSSGSYEQYF	-	-	TRBJ2-7	TRBV28
TGTGCCAGCAGTGAAGCCGGGACAGGGGTGGACTATGGCTACACCTTC	CASSEAGTGVDYGYTF	-	TRBD1	TRBJ1-2	TRBV6-1
TGTGCCAGCAGCACCAGGACTAGCGCCGACTACGAGCAGTACTTC	CASSTRTSADYEQYF	once	TRBD2	TRBJ2-7	TRBV7-8
TGCGCCAGCAGCCTAACCGGGGCCAGGGGTGAAAAACTGTTTTTT	CASSLTGARGEKLFF	-	-	TRBJ1-4	TRBV5-1
TGTGCCAGTAGTAGGCGCGGCCCCAGCTACGAGCAGTACTTC	CASSRRGPSYEQYF	-	-	TRBJ2-7	TRBV19
TGTGCCAGCAGCTTAAACGGGGGGAACTACAATGAGCAGTTCTTC	CASSLNGGNYNEQFF	-	TRBD2	TRBJ2-1	TRBV7-2
TGTGCCAGCTCACCCCGACAGGGGGCGAACGGGGCCAACGTCCTGACTTTC	CASSPRQGANGANVLTF	-	TRBD1	TRBJ2-6	TRBV18
TGCGCCAGCAATGGGGGGAGCACAGATACGCAGTATTTT	CASNGGSTDTQYF	-	-	TRBJ2-3	TRBV5-1
TGTGCCAGCAGCTTGGCCAGGGAAAGATCCTACGAGCAGTACTTC	CASSLARERSYEQYF	-	-	TRBJ2-7	TRBV5-8
TGTGCTAGTGGTTTAGAGGTTGTTGGGGGACAGGGGACCTATGGCTACACCTTC	CASGLEVVGGQGTYGYTF	-	TRBD1	TRBJ1-2	TRBV12-5
TGTGCCACCAGCAGAGATCTGAGCACTGAAGCTTTCTTT	CATSRDLSTEAFF	-	-	TRBJ1-1	TRBV15
TGTGCCAGCAGCCGCGATTTCTCGAACACTGAAGCTTTCTTT	CASSRDFSNTEAFF	once	-	TRBJ1-1	TRBV6-5
TGTGCCAGCTCACCAATGGGGACAGGGGGAGCATCCCACGGCTACACCTTC	CASSPMGTGGASHGYTF	-	TRBD1	TRBJ1-2	TRBV18
TGTGCCAGCAGCCCAGGGATTTTGAGGACCACTAACTATGGCTACACCTTC	CASSPGILRTTNYGYTF	-	-	TRBJ1-2	TRBV7-8
TGTGCCAGCAGCCAAGAGTGGCGGGGGGGCTCCTACGAGCAGTACTTC	CASSQEWRGGSYEQYF	-	TRBD2	TRBJ2-7	TRBV3-1/TRBV3-2
TGTGCCAGCTCACCACGGGGGCAGGGGGTTTCCACCGAGCAGTACTTC	CASSPRGQGVSTEQYF	-	TRBD1	TRBJ2-7	TRBV18
TGCGCCAGCAACCTGGGCAACTCCTACGAGCAGTACTTC	CASNLGNSYEQYF	-	-	TRBJ2-7	TRBV10-2
TGCGCCAGCAGCTTGACAGGGATCGAGCAGTACTTC	CASSLTGIEQYF	-	-	TRBJ2-7	TRBV5-1
TGTGCCAGCAGCCCGGAGCCCTCGCAGCCGGGCGTCCTGACTTTC	CASSPEPSQPGVLTF	few	-	TRBJ2-6	TRBV4-2
TGTGCCAGCAGCCCCGACAGGGTCACTGAAGCTTTCTTT	CASSPDRVTEAFF	-	TRBD1	TRBJ1-1	TRBV14
TGTGCCTGGAGTCTCACAGCCAGCAATCAGCCCCAGCATTTT	CAWSLTASNQPQHF	-	-	TRBJ1-5	TRBV30
TGTGCCAGCCACAACAGGGGGATATACTACGAGCAGTACTTC	CASHNRGIYYEQYF	-	TRBD1	TRBJ2-7	TRBV6-5
TGCGCCAGCAGCCAAGATCGGGACTCCTATAATTCACCCCTCCACTTT	CASSQDRDSYNSPLHF	-	-	TRBJ1-6	TRBV4-3
TGTGCCAGCAGCAGGGACAGGGGATACAATGAGCAGTTCTTC	CASSRDRGYNEQFF	-	TRBD1	TRBJ2-1	TRBV5-5